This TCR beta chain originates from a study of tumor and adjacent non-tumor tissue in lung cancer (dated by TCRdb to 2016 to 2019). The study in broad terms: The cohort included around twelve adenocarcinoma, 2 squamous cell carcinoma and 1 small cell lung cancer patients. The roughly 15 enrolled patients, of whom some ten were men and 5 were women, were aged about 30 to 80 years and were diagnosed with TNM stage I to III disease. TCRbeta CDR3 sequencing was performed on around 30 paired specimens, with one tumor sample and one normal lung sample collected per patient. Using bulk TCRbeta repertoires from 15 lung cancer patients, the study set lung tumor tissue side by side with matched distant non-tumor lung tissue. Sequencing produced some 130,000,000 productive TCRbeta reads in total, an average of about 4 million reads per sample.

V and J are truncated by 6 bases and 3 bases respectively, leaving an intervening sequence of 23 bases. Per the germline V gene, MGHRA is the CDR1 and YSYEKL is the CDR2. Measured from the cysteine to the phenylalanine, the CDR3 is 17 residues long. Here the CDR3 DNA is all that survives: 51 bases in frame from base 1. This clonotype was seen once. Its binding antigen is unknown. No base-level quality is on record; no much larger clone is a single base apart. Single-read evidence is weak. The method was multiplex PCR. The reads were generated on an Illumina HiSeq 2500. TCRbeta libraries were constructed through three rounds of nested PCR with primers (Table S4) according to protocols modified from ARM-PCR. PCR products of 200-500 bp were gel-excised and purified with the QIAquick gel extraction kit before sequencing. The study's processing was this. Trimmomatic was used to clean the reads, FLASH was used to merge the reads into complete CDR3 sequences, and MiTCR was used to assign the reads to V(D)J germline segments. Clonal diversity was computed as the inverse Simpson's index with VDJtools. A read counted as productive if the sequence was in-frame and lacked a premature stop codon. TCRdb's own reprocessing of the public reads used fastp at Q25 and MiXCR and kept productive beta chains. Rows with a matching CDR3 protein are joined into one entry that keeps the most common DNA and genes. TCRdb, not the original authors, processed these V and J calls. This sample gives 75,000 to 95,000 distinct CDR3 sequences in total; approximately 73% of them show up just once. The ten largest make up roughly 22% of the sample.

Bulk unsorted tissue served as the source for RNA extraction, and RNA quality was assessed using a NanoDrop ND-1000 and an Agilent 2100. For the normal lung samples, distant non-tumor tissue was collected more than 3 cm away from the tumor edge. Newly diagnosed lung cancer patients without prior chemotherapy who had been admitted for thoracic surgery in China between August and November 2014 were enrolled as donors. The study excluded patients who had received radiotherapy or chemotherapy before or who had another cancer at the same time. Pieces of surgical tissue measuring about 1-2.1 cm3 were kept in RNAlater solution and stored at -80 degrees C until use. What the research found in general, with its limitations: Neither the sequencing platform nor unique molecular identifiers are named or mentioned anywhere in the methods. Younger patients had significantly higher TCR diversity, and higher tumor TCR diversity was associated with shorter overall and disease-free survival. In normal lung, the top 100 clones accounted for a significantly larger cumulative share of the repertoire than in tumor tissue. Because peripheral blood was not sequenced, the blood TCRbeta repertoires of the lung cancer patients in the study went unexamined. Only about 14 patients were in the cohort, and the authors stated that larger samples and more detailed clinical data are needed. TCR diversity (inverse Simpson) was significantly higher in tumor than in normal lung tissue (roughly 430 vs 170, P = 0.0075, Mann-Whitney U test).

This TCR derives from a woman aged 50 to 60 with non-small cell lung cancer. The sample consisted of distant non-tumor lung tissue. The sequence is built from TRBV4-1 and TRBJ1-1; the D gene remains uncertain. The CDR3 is CASSPIPIIRVDTEAFF. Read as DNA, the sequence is TGCGCCAGCAGTCCGATCCCCATAATTAGAGTGGACACTGAAGCTTTCTTT.